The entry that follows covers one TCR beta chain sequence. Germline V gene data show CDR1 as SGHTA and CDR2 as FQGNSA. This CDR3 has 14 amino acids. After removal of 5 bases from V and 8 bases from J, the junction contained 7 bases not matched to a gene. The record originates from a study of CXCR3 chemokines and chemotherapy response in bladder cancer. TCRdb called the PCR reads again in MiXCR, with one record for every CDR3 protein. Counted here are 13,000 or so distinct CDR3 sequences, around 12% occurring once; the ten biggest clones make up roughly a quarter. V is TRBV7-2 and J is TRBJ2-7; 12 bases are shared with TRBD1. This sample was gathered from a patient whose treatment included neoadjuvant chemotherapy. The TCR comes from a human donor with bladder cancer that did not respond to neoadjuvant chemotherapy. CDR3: CASSLAGTGGQQYF. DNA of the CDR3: TGTGCCAGCAGCCTCGCAGGGACAGGGGGCCAGCAGTACTTC.